The table lists the clone carrying this TCR beta chain with a count of one. The sample originates from a study of blood T cell repertoires in COVID-19. Study background: Samples taken during acute and convalescent COVID-19 were collected in the United States, Italy and Spain. The analysed material was cDNA or gDNA that came from T cells, B-cell-depleted T cells, or PBMCs.

In the original workflow: Amplification with reference gene primers provided the estimates of nucleated cell counts. Sequencing used immunoSEQ multiplex PCR; TCRdb keeps in-frame clones, though not all of them. The V and J calls and clone size are taken from that table; D and trimming were inferred from the DNA. The sample lists fewer than 200,000 clones; 80% were seen once. In germline, CDR1 is SGDLS, CDR2 YYNGEE. CDR3 size: 14 residues. V trimming: 4 bases; J trimming: 5 bases; junction bases outside the gene matches: 8. V usage is TRBV9 and J usage is TRBJ1-1; 7 bases map to TRBD1. Sequencing used peripheral blood. The clonotype originates from a man in his fifties or sixties with acute or convalescent COVID-19. The CDR3 region is CASSTGVGGTEAFF. In DNA form, the CDR3 reads TGTGCCAGCAGCACAGGGGTTGGAGGGACTGAAGCTTTCTTT.